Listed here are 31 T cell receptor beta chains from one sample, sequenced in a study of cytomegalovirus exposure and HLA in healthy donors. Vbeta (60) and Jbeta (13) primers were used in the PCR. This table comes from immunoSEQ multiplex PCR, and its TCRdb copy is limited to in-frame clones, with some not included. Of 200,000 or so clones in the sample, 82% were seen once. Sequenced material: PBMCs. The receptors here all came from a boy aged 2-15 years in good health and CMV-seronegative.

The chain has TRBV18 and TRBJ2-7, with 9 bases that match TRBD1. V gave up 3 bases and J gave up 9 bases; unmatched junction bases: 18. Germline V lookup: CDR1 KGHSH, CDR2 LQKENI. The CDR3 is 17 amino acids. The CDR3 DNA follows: TGTGCCAGCTCACCCAGTCGTTCGGCGGGACAGGGAGTTGGGCAGTACTTC. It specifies CASSPSRSAGQGVGQYF.

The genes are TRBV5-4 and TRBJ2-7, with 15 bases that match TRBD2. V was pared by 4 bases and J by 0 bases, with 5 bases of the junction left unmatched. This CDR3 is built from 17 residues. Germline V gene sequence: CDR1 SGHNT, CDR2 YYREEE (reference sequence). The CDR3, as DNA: TGTGCCAGCAGCCCCGGGACTAGCGGGGGGACCTCCTACGAGCAGTACTTC. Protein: CASSPGTSGGTSYEQYF.

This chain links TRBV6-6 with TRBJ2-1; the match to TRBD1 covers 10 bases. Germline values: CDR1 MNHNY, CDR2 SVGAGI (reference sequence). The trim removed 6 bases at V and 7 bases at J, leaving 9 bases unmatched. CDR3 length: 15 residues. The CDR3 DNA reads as TGTGCCAGCAGCGACAGGGGGCTAAGGTTAAATGAGCAGTTCTTC. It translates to CASSDRGLRLNEQFF.

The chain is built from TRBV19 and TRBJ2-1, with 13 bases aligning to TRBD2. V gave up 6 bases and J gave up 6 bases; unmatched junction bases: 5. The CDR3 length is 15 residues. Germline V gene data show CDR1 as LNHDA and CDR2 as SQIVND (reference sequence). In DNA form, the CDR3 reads TGTGCCAGTAGGCCCGGGACTAGCGGGGCCAATGAGCAGTTCTTC. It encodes CASRPGTSGANEQFF.

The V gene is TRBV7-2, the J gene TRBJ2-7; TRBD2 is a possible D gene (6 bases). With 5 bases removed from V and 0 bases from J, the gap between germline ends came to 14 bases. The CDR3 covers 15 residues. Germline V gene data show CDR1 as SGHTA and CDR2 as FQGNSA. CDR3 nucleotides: TGTGCCAGCAGCCAGGGAGGCGGCTACTCCTACGAGCAGTACTTC. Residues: CASSQGGGYSYEQYF.

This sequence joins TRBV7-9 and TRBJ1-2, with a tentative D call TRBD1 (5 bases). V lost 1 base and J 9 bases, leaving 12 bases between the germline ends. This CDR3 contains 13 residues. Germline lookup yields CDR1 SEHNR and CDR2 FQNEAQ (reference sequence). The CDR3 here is CASSLDWGVSYTF. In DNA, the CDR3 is TGTGCCAGCAGCTTAGATTGGGGGGTGAGCTACACCTTC.

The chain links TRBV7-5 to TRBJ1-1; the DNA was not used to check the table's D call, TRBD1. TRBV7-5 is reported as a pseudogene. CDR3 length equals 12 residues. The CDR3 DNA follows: TGTGCCAGAAGCTTATATGGGCATGAAGCTTTCTTT. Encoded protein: CARSLYGHEAFF.

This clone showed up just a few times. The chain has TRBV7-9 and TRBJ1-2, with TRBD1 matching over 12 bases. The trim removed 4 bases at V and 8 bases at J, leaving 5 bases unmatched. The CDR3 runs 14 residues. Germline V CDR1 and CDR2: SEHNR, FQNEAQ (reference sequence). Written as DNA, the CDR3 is TGTGCCAGCAGCTCGGGACAGGGGGCGGGCGGCTACACCTTC. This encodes CASSSGQGAGGYTF.

CDR3 in DNA: TGCAGTGCCCAGAGCGGTGGGGGCTACACCTTC. This encodes CSAQSGGGYTF. V gene TRBV20-1 combines with J gene TRBJ1-2; the D is unclear. This CDR3 has 11 amino acids. Germline V gene sequence: CDR1 DFQATT, CDR2 SNEGSKA (reference sequence). V was trimmed by 6 bases and J by 8 bases, leaving 13 bases between them.

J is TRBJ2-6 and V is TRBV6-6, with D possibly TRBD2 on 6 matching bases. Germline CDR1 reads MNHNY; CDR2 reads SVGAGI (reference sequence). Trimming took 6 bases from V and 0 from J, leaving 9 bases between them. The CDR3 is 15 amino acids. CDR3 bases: TGTGCCAGCAGGCCGGGGGACTCTGGGGCCAACGTCCTGACTTTC. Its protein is CASRPGDSGANVLTF.

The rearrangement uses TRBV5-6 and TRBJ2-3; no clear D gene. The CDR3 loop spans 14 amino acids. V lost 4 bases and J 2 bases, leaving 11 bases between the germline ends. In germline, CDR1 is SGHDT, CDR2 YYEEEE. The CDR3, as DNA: TGTGCCAGCAGCCTTGCAGTGTACACAGATACGCAGTATTTT. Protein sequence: CASSLAVYTDTQYF.

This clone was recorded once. In DNA, the CDR3 is TGTGCCAGCAGCCAAGGTGGGACAGGGGTTGAAAAACTGTTTTTT. Its protein is CASSQGGTGVEKLFF. V is TRBV5-4 and J is TRBJ1-4, with 10 bases that match TRBD1. CDR1 and CDR2 from the germline V gene are SGHNT and YYREEE (reference sequence). The CDR3 contains 15 residues. The V segment lost 4 bases and the J segment 7 bases; nucleotides outside the gene matches: 7.

The CDR3 coding sequence is TGTGCCAGCAGTTTCCTCGGGGCAGATACGCAGTATTTT. Amino acids: CASSFLGADTQYF. The genes are TRBV27 and TRBJ2-3; a weak D match, TRBD2 (5 bases). The CDR3 is made up of 13 amino acids. Germline V CDR1 and CDR2: MNHEY, SMNVEV (reference sequence). Trimming pared 3 bases from V and 4 bases from J, leaving 8 bases between.

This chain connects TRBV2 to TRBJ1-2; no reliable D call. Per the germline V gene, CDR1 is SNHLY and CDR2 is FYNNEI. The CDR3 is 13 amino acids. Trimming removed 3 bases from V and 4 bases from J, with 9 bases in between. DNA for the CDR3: TGTGCCAGCAGTGAGCGGCGGATCTATGGCTACACCTTC. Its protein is CASSERRIYGYTF.

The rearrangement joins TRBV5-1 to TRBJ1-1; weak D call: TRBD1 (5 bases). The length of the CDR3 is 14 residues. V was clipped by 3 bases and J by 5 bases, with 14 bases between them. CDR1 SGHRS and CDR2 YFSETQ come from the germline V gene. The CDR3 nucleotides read TGCGCCAGCAGCTCAAATGCGCAGGGAACTGAAGCTTTCTTT. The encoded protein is CASSSNAQGTEAFF.

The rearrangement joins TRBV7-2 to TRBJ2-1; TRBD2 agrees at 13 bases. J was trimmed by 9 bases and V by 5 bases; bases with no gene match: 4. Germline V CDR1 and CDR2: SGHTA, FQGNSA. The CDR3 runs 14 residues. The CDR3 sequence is CASSLRTSGGEQFF. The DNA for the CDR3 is TGTGCCAGCAGCCTCCGGACTAGCGGGGGTGAGCAGTTCTTC. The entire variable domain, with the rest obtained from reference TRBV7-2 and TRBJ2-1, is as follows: GAGVSQSPSNKVTEKGKDVELRCDPISGHTALYWYRQSLGQGLEFLIYFQGNSAPDKSGLPSDRFSAERTGGSVSTLTIQRTQQEDSAVYLCASSLRTSGGEQFFGPGTRLTVL.

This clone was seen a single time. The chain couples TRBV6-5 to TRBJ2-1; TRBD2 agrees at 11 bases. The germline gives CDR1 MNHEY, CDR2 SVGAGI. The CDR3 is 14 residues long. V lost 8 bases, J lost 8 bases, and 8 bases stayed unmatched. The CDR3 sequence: CASRSGGAVDEQFF. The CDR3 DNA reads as TGTGCCAGCCGTAGCGGGGGGGCCGTCGATGAGCAGTTCTTC.

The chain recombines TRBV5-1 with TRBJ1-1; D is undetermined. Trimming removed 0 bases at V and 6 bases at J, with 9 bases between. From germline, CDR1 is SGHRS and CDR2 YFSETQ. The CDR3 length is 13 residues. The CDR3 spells CASSLGGSAEAFF. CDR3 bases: TGCGCCAGCAGCTTGGGGGGTAGCGCTGAAGCTTTCTTT.

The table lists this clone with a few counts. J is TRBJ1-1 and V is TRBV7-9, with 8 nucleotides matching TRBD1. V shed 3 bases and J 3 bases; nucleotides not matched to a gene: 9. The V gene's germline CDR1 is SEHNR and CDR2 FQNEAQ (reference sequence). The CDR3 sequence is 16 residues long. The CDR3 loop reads CASSFPQGAADTEAFF. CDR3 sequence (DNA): TGTGCCAGCAGCTTCCCCCAGGGGGCCGCCGACACTGAAGCTTTCTTT.

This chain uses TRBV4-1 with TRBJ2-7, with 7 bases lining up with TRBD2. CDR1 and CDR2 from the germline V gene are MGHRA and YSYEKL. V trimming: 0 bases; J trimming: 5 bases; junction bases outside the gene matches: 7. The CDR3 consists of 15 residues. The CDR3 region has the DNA TGCGCCAGCAGCCAAGAGACTAGCAGAGTCGACGAGCAGTACTTC. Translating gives CASSQETSRVDEQYF.

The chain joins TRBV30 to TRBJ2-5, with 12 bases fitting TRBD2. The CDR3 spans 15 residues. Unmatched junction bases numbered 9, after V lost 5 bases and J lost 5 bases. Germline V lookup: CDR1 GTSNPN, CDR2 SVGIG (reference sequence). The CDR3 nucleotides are TGTGCCTGGGCGTCACTAGCGGGGGGACTGGAGACCCAGTACTTC. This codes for CAWASLAGGLETQYF.

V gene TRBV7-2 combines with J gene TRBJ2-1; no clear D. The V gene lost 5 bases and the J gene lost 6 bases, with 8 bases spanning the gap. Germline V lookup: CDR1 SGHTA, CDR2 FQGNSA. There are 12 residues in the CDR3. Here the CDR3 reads CASSREPNEQFF. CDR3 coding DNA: TGTGCCAGCAGCCGCGAACCCAATGAGCAGTTCTTC.

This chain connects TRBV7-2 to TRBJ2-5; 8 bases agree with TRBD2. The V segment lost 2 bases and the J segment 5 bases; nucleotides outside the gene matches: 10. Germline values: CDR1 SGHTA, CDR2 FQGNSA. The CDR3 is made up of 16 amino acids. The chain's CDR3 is CASSLSGTRGRETQYF. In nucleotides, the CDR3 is TGTGCCAGCAGCTTATCCGGGACTAGGGGACGGGAGACCCAGTACTTC. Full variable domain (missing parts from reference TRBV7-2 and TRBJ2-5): GAGVSQSPSNKVTEKGKDVELRCDPISGHTALYWYRQSLGQGLEFLIYFQGNSAPDKSGLPSDRFSAERTGGSVSTLTIQRTQQEDSAVYLCASSLSGTRGRETQYFGPGTRLLVL.

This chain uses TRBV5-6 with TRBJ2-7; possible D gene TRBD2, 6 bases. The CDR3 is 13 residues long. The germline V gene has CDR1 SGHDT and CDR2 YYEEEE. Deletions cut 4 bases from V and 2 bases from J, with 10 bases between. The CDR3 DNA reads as TGTGCCAGCAGCGGGGGGTTGCCCTACGAGCAGTACTTC. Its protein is CASSGGLPYEQYF.

The CDR3 protein is CASSYSKGQGGNEQFF. In DNA, the CDR3 is TGTGCCAGCAGTTACTCAAAAGGGCAGGGAGGGAATGAGCAGTTCTTC. The V gene is TRBV6-5, the J gene TRBJ2-1; 7 bases are a match to TRBD2. Trimming removed 0 bases from V and 7 bases from J; junction bases left unmatched: 9. Per the germline V gene, CDR1 is MNHEY and CDR2 is SVGAGI. The CDR3 sequence is 16 residues long.

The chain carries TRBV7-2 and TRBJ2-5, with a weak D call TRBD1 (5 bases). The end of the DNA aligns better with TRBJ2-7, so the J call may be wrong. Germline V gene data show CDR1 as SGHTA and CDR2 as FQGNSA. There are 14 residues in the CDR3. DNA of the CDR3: TGTGCCAGCAGCTTCCCAGGGATCCACTACGAGCAGTACTTC. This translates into CASSFPGIHYEQYF.

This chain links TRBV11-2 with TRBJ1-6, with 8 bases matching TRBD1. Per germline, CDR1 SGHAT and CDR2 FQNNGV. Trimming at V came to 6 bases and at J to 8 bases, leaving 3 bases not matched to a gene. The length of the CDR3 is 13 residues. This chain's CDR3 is CASSQGADSPLHF. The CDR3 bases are TGTGCCAGCAGTCAGGGGGCGGATTCACCCCTCCACTTT.

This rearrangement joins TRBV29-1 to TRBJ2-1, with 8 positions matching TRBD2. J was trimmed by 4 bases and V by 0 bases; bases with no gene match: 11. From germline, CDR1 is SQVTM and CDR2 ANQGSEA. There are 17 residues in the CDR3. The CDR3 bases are TGCAGCGTTGAAGATGAGCGGGGGACGGAGTGGTACAATGAGCAGTTCTTC. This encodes CSVEDERGTEWYNEQFF.

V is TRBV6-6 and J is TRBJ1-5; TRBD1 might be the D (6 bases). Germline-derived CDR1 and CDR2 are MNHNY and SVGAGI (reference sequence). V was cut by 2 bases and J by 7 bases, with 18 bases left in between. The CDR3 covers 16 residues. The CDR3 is CASSYRGARLGQPQHF. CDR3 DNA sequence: TGTGCCAGCAGTTACCGGGGGGCGAGGTTGGGCCAGCCCCAGCATTTT.

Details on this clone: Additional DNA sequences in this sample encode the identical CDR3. The CDR3 sequence: CASSFGTDTQYF. CDR3 DNA sequence: TGTGCCAGCAGCTTCGGCACAGATACGCAGTATTTT. This chain uses TRBV7-2 with TRBJ2-3; D is unresolved. The CDR3 runs 12 residues. The germline V gene has CDR1 SGHTA and CDR2 FQGNSA. V lost 3 bases, J lost 1 base, and 2 bases lay in between. Full variable domain (outside the CDR3, taken from reference TRBV7-2 and TRBJ2-3): GAGVSQSPSNKVTEKGKDVELRCDPISGHTALYWYRQSLGQGLEFLIYFQGNSAPDKSGLPSDRFSAERTGGSVSTLTIQRTQQEDSAVYLCASSFGTDTQYFGPGTRLTVL.

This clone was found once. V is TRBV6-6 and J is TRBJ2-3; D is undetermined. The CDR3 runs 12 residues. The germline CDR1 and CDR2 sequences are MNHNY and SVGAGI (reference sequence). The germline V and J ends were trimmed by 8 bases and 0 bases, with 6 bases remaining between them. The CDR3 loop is CASHYSTDTQYF. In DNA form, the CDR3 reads TGTGCCAGCCACTATAGCACAGATACGCAGTATTTT.